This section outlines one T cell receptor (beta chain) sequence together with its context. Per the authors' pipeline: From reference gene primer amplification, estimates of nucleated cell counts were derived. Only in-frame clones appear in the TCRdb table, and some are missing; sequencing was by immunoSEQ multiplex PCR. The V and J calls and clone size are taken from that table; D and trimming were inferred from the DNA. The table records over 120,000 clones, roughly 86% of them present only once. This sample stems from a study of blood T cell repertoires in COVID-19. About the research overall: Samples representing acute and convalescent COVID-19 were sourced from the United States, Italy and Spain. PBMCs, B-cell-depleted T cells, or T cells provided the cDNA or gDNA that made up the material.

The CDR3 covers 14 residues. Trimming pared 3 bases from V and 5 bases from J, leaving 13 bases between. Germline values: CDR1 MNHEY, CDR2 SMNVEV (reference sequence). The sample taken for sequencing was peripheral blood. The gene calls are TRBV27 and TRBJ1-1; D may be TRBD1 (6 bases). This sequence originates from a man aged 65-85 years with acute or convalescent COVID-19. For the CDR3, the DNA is TGTGCCAGCAGTTTGAGAGGGGGGGTAACTGAAGCTTTCTTT. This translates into CASSLRGGVTEAFF.